This T cell receptor beta chain was identified in a study of blood T cell repertoires in COVID-19. On the study more broadly: T cells, B-cell-depleted T cells, or PBMCs supplied cDNA or gDNA.

Assay used: immunoSEQ multiplex PCR; TCRdb lists only in-frame clones, some missing. The table includes some 59,000 clones, about three quarters detected once. Germline CDR1 and CDR2: GTSNPN and SVGIG (reference sequence). Trimming removed 2 bases from V and 0 bases from J; junction bases left unmatched: 9. The CDR3 sequence is 16 residues long. This clone was seen ten or more times. Input material: peripheral blood. The sequence was collected from a man aged 25 to 40 with COVID-19, enrolled during active disease. V usage is TRBV30 and J usage is TRBJ1-1; TRBD1 matches 7 bases. CDR3 residues: CAWSQTGALMNTEAFF. The CDR3 DNA follows: TGTGCCTGGAGTCAAACAGGGGCCCTCATGAACACTGAAGCTTTCTTT.